This is a list of T cell receptor beta chains from one sample in a study of blood T cell repertoires in COVID-19. The assay was immunoSEQ multiplex PCR, and TCRdb's table has in-frame clones only and misses some. The sample lists a few hundred thousand clones; around 90% were seen once. Sequencing used PBMCs or T cells enriched from blood (not recorded which). These receptors all stem from a man under 40 in a cohort exposed to, infected with or recovered from COVID-19 (not recorded which). Each CDR3 is given with its conserved first and last residue. A D gene is named only where the DNA matches it firmly. Size tells how often a clone was seen (once, few, many) or the class of an expanded clone, and some rows leave it out.

j_call d_call clone_size cdr3_length v_call cdr3_aa cdr3_nt
TRBJ1-1 TRBD1 - 14 TRBV19 CASRLEGANTEAFF TGTGCCAGTAGGCTGGAGGGGGCGAACACTGAAGCTTTCTTT
TRBJ1-4 - - 14 TRBV27 CASSSVLANEKLFF TGTGCCAGCAGTTCGGTGTTGGCTAATGAAAAACTGTTTTTT
TRBJ2-1 - - 11 TRBV11-2 CASSLDLVQFF TGTGCCAGCAGCTTAGATCTCGTGCAGTTCTTC
TRBJ1-1 TRBD1 - 13 TRBV19 CASNRGLNTEAFF TGTGCCAGTAACAGGGGCCTGAACACTGAAGCTTTCTTT
TRBJ2-1 - - 13 TRBV18 CATRLDWVGEQFF TGTGCCACCCGACTCGACTGGGTAGGTGAGCAGTTCTTC
TRBJ2-1 TRBD1 - 16 TRBV10-3 CAISESQGQGFNEQFF TGTGCCATCAGTGAGTCTCAAGGACAGGGATTCAATGAGCAGTTCTTC
TRBJ2-1 - few 16 TRBV7-3 CASTEAGGSSYNEQFF TGTGCCAGCACCGAAGCTGGGGGGAGCTCCTACAATGAGCAGTTCTTC
TRBJ2-1 TRBD2 - 19 TRBV7-3 CASSLSVTSATEDYNEQFF TGTGCCAGCAGCTTATCCGTGACTAGCGCGACGGAAGACTACAATGAGCAGTTCTTC
TRBJ2-3 - - 17 TRBV9 CASSVAKDGGPTDTQYF TGTGCCAGCAGCGTAGCTAAGGACGGAGGACCCACAGATACGCAGTATTTT
TRBJ1-3 TRBD1 - 17 TRBV4-1 CASSQIQGESSGNTIYF TGCGCCAGCAGCCAAATACAGGGGGAAAGCTCTGGAAACACCATATATTTT
TRBJ1-5 - once 14 TRBV15 CATSGQNSNQPQHF TGTGCCACCAGCGGTCAGAATAGCAATCAGCCCCAGCATTTT
TRBJ2-1 - - 16 TRBV25-1 CASSEVYSSSYNEQFF TGTGCCAGCAGTGAAGTCTATAGTAGCTCCTACAATGAGCAGTTCTTC
TRBJ2-1 TRBD2 - 18 TRBV3-1/TRBV3-2 CASSQDDKPLAGAGEQFF TGTGCCAGCAGCCAAGATGACAAGCCCCTGGCGGGAGCAGGTGAGCAGTTCTTC
TRBJ1-4 TRBD1 - 14 TRBV3-1/TRBV3-2 CASSPDRVGEKLFF TGTGCCAGCAGCCCCGACAGGGTAGGGGAAAAACTGTTTTTT
TRBJ2-1 TRBD2 - 20 TRBV4-3 CASSQSNPGTSARSYNEQFF TGCGCCAGCAGCCAATCGAATCCCGGGACTAGCGCCCGCTCCTACAATGAGCAGTTCTTC
TRBJ2-2 TRBD1 - 15 TRBV7-2 CATLTGTGDTGELFF TGTGCCACGCTGACCGGGACAGGGGACACCGGGGAGCTGTTTTTT
TRBJ1-1 - - 15 TRBV4-1 CASSQDLGSGTEAFF TGCGCCAGCAGCCAAGATCTGGGGTCGGGAACTGAAGCTTTCTTT
TRBJ1-1 TRBD1 - 19 TRBV19 CASSTGQGRSTPMNTEAFF TGTGCCAGTAGTACGGGACAGGGGCGCTCAACTCCTATGAACACTGAAGCTTTCTTT
TRBJ2-2 - - 13 TRBV6-5 CASSYPYTGELFF TGTGCCAGCAGTTACCCATACACCGGGGAGCTGTTTTTT
TRBJ1-5 - few 14 TRBV25-1 CASSEVDRYQPQHF TGTGCCAGCAGTGAAGTCGACAGATATCAGCCCCAGCATTTT
TRBJ2-5 TRBD2 - 15 TRBV5-1 CASSSGAGRGETQYF TGCGCCAGCAGCTCAGGAGCGGGACGGGGTGAGACCCAGTACTTC
TRBJ1-2 TRBD1 - 15 TRBV5-6 CASSLGTALGYGYTF TGTGCCAGCAGCTTAGGGACAGCATTAGGCTATGGCTACACCTTC
TRBJ1-2 - - 16 TRBV28 CASTSTGTRTRYGYTF TGTGCCAGCACTTCGACCGGGACACGGACCAGATATGGCTACACCTTC
TRBJ2-7 TRBD2 few 14 TRBV19 CASSIGLAGDEQYF TGTGCCAGTAGTATTGGACTAGCGGGGGACGAGCAGTACTTC
TRBJ1-2 TRBD1 - 12 TRBV5-4 CASSPQGGGYTF TGTGCCAGCAGCCCCCAGGGGGGTGGCTACACCTTC
TRBJ2-2 - once 12 TRBV28 CASSLTAGELFF TGTGCCAGCAGTTTAACAGCCGGGGAGCTGTTTTTT
TRBJ2-5 TRBD2 - 14 TRBV7-9 CASSKLAAQETQYF TGTGCCAGCAGCAAGCTAGCGGCTCAAGAGACCCAGTACTTC
TRBJ1-1 - - 14 TRBV10-2 CASRDIHMNTEAFF TGCGCCAGCAGAGACATTCACATGAACACTGAAGCTTTCTTT
TRBJ1-6 - - 16 TRBV7-3 CASRDSSSSYNSPLHF TGTGCCAGCAGGGACAGTTCGAGCTCCTATAATTCACCCCTCCACTTT
TRBJ2-5 TRBD1 - 14 TRBV5-1 CASSTRTGRETQYF TGCGCCAGCAGCACCAGGACAGGGCGAGAGACCCAGTACTTC
TRBJ2-2 TRBD1 - 16 TRBV9 CASSWGTGSDTGELFF TGTGCCAGCAGTTGGGGGACAGGGTCGGACACCGGGGAGCTGTTTTTT
TRBJ1-5 TRBD1 - 14 TRBV9 CASSATGGNQPQHF TGTGCCAGCAGCGCGACAGGGGGCAATCAGCCCCAGCATTTT
TRBJ1-1 - - 13 TRBV4-2 CASSQDVNTEAFF TGTGCCAGCAGCCAAGACGTAAACACTGAAGCTTTCTTT
TRBJ2-2 - - 22 TRBV7-8 CASSLNQGREFEDRWNTGELFF TGTGCCAGCAGCTTAAATCAAGGTCGAGAGTTTGAGGACAGATGGAACACCGGGGAGCTGTTTTTT
TRBJ2-7 - - 14 TRBV7-2 CASSPNAAVSEQYF TGTGCCAGCAGCCCCAACGCGGCCGTATCCGAGCAGTACTTC
TRBJ1-5 TRBD1 - 15 TRBV10-3 CAISETGTGNQPQHF TGTGCCATCAGTGAGACCGGGACAGGCAATCAGCCCCAGCATTTT
TRBJ1-3 - - 14 TRBV9 CASSAGGVQNTIYF TGTGCCAGCAGCGCTGGAGGGGTTCAGAACACCATATATTTT
TRBJ1-1 TRBD1 - 12 TRBV28 CVHRGANTEAFF TGTGTCCACAGGGGGGCTAACACTGAAGCTTTCTTT
TRBJ2-7 - - 14 TRBV7-8 CASSSGPEGSEQYF TGTGCCAGCAGCTCGGGACCGGAGGGTTCCGAGCAGTACTTC
TRBJ1-5 - - 12 TRBV7-9 CASSLSSQPQHF TGTGCCAGCAGCTTATCCAGTCAGCCCCAGCATTTT
TRBJ2-1 TRBD2 - 18 TRBV9 CASSFTGLSTSGYNEQFF TGTGCCAGCAGCTTTACGGGACTAAGTACTAGCGGTTACAATGAGCAGTTCTTC
TRBJ1-1 - once 13 TRBV18 CASRIAVNTEAFF TGTGCCAGCCGTATTGCGGTGAACACTGAAGCTTTCTTT
TRBJ1-2 TRBD1 - 14 TRBV28 CATKPPGQGYGYTF TGTGCCACCAAACCTCCGGGACAGGGCTATGGCTACACCTTC
TRBJ2-7 TRBD2 - 14 TRBV27 CASSLGGISYEQYF TGTGCCAGCAGTTTGGGAGGGATCTCCTACGAGCAGTACTTC
TRBJ2-7 TRBD2 - 13 TRBV6-5 CASGTAGGDEQYF TGTGCCAGCGGAACAGCGGGAGGTGACGAGCAGTACTTC
TRBJ2-5 - - 11 TRBV20-1 CSATPSETQYF TGCAGTGCTACTCCTTCAGAGACCCAGTACTTC